The clone carrying this T cell receptor beta chain was observed a single time. Antigen: not known. The record originates from a study of graft-versus-host responses after intestinal transplantation. General study points: GvH clones occurred in recipient marrow; some first appeared in ileum or blood.

V shed 4 bases and J 3 bases; nucleotides not matched to a gene: 4. CDR1 and CDR2 from the germline V gene are MDHEN and SYDVKM. CDR3 length: 14 residues. Measured with immunoSEQ multiplex PCR; TCRdb has only the in-frame clones, and not every one. The repertoire holds some 110,000 clones, with 85% to 95% as singletons. The TCR sequence derives from a human donor who was the organ donor for an intestinal transplant. The chain uses TRBV28 and TRBJ2-5, with TRBD2 matching 8 bases. Material: unstimulated CD4+ T cells sorted from spleen or lymph node cells, obtained before transplant. CDR3 region: CASSSAGVEETQYF. The CDR3 DNA follows: TGTGCCAGCAGTTCAGCGGGAGTGGAAGAGACCCAGTACTTC.